Shown below are 16 T cell receptor beta chains from a single sample sequenced in a study of vaccination effects on CD4 cells after COVID-19. Using immunoSEQ multiplex PCR, the repertoire was profiled, and TCRdb retains in-frame clones only, with some absent. The sample consists of about 65,000 clones, around 76% of them appearing once. The antigens these receptors bind are not known. Before sequencing, viral peptide pools were used by the ViraFEST assay to expand antigen-specific CD4+ T cells. When around ten days of culture had elapsed, CD4+ T cells were isolated. The healthy vaccine recipients, who had no prior SARS-CoV-2 infection, showed negative nucleocapsid antibodies. The specimen was CD4+ T cells from PBMCs cultured with HCoV-NL63 spike peptides, collected before COVID-19 vaccination. These receptors originate from a human donor who received a COVID-19 vaccine.

The chain uses TRBV7-2 and TRBJ2-3, with D possibly being TRBD2 (6 bases). V lost 4 bases to trimming and J lost 1 base, with 12 bases between them. CDR3 length equals 15 residues. Germline V gene lookup returns CDR1 SGHTA and CDR2 FQGNSA. This chain's CDR3 is CASSSPGLGTDTQYF. Written as DNA, the CDR3 is TGTGCCAGCAGCTCGCCGGGACTGGGCACAGATACGCAGTATTTT.

CDR3 DNA sequence: TGTGCCAGCTCGCTGGCCCAGCCCCAGCATTTT. This encodes CASSLAQPQHF. V and J are TRBV2 and TRBJ1-5; no clear D gene. The CDR3 sequence is 11 residues long. The V and J ends lost 8 bases and 7 bases respectively, with 9 bases between them. Germline V CDR1 and CDR2: SNHLY, FYNNEI.

The gene calls are TRBV23-1 and TRBJ2-7; D is uncertain. TRBV23-1 is sorted into the ORF group, with uncertain function. V was shortened by 0 bases and J by 4 bases, with 16 bases between the two germline ends. This CDR3 has 16 amino acids. CDR3 nucleotides: TGCGCCAGCAGTCAATCCCTGACCCTATTCTCGTACGAGCAGTACGTC. Translating it yields CASSQSLTLFSYEQYV.

This clone occurred a few times. CDR3 sequence (DNA): TGTGCCAGCAGCCCCGTGGGGGCCGGCTATGGCTACACCTTC. This translates into CASSPVGAGYGYTF. The chain uses TRBV6-2 or TRBV6-3 and TRBJ1-2, with D possibly TRBD1 on 6 matching bases. Per germline, CDR1 MNHEY and CDR2 SVGEGT. Deletions cut 6 bases from V and 4 bases from J, with 15 bases between. The CDR3 is made up of 14 amino acids.

This clone occurred once. The gene calls are TRBV18 and TRBJ2-4; D ambiguous. CDR3 length: 14 residues. V lost 3 bases and J lost 3, with 9 bases in between. Germline V gene data show CDR1 as KGHSH and CDR2 as LQKENI. In DNA form, the CDR3 reads TGTGCCAGCTCACCGGCGACGGACAAAAACATTCAGTACTTC. Its protein product is CASSPATDKNIQYF.

The V gene is TRBV9, the J gene TRBJ1-1, with 9 bases lining up with TRBD1. With V trimmed by 4 bases and J by 9 bases, 7 bases remained unmatched. Germline CDR1 and CDR2: SGDLS and YYNGEE. The CDR3 totals 13 residues. CDR3 loop: CASSTRQGGKAFF. As DNA, the CDR3 is TGTGCCAGCAGCACCAGACAGGGGGGTAAAGCTTTCTTT. The full variable domain, in which reference TRBV9 and TRBJ1-1 provide the parts outside the CDR3, is DSGVTQTPKHLITATGQRVTLRCSPRSGDLSVYWYQQSLDQGLQFLIQYYNGEERAKGNILERFSAQQFPDLHSELNLSSLELGDSALYFCASSTRQGGKAFFGQGTRLTVV.

This chain links TRBV7-2 with TRBJ1-1; D gene unclear. Between the trimmed V and J ends, which lost 5 bases and 4 bases, there was a span of 14 bases. The CDR3 contains 14 residues. Germline CDR1 and CDR2: SGHTA and FQGNSA. The CDR3, as DNA: TGTGCCAGCAGCGCAGATAGGGTGGGCACTGAAGCTTTCTTT. This translates into CASSADRVGTEAFF. Supplemented by reference TRBV7-2 and TRBJ1-1, the full variable domain reads GAGVSQSPSNKVTEKGKDVELRCDPISGHTALYWYRQSLGQGLEFLIYFQGNSAPDKSGLPSDRFSAERTGGSVSTLTIQRTQQEDSAVYLCASSADRVGTEAFFGQGTRLTVV.

This clone was seen only once. CDR3 nucleotide sequence: TGTGCCAGCCCCGTAGCGGGGGACTCCAAATACCAAGAGACCCAGTACTTC. The encoded protein is CASPVAGDSKYQETQYF. The rearrangement links TRBV5-8 to TRBJ2-5; 9 nucleotides match TRBD2. V shed 7 bases and J 0 bases; nucleotides not matched to a gene: 13. Per germline, CDR1 SGHTS and CDR2 YDEGEE. This CDR3 region has 17 residues.

This clone was observed a few times. The gene calls are TRBV2 and TRBJ1-5; unclear D gene. The CDR3 is 12 residues long. V lost 6 bases and J 1 base, leaving 4 bases between the germline ends. Per germline, CDR1 SNHLY and CDR2 FYNNEI. The CDR3, as DNA: TGTGCCAGCAGGGACAGCAATCAGCCCCAGCATTTT. Residues: CASRDSNQPQHF. The variable domain in full, with the rest retrieved from reference TRBV2 and TRBJ1-5, is EPEVTQTPSHQVTQMGQEVILRCVPISNHLYFYWYRQILGQKVEFLVSFYNNEISEKSEIFDDQFSVERPDGSNFTLKIRSTKLEDSAMYFCASRDSNQPQHFGDGTRLSIL.

The rearrangement joins TRBV7-3 to TRBJ2-1, with 10 positions matching TRBD2. Germline trimming cut 5 bases from V and 6 bases from J; bases unmatched to any gene: 7. CDR3 length: 15 residues. Looked up from germline, CDR1 is SGHTA and CDR2 is FQGTGA. For the CDR3, the DNA is TGTGCCAGCAGCCCAAGCGGGGGGGCGGGCAATGAGCAGTTCTTC. It translates to CASSPSGGAGNEQFF.

J is TRBJ2-7 and V is TRBV2; 7 nucleotides line up with TRBD2. CDR1 and CDR2 (germline): SNHLY, FYNNEI. The CDR3 runs to 13 residues. V was clipped by 7 bases and J by 4 bases; unmatched bases: 7. This CDR3 is CASTWRETYEQYV. The CDR3 region has the DNA TGTGCCAGCACCTGGCGGGAGACGTACGAGCAGTACGTC.

This clone was counted a single time. The genes are TRBV5-8 and TRBJ1-2; 7 bases are shared with TRBD1. V dropped 4 bases and J dropped 4; count of bases not matched to a gene: 4. Germline lookup yields CDR1 SGHTS and CDR2 YDEGEE. This CDR3 is 13 amino acids long. CDR3 loop: CASSATGSYGYTF. CDR3 nucleotide sequence: TGTGCCAGCAGCGCGACAGGGAGCTATGGCTACACCTTC.

This clone has more than one count but fewer than ten. The rearrangement links TRBV4-1 to TRBJ1-6; D perhaps matches TRBD1 (5 bases). V dropped 1 base and J dropped 14 bases, with 15 bases sitting between them. Germline lookup yields CDR1 MGHRA and CDR2 YSYEKL. The CDR3 has 14 amino acids. The CDR3 is CASSQGVEGPTLHF. The CDR3 coding sequence is TGCGCCAGCAGCCAAGGGGTGGAGGGACCCACCCTCCACTTT.

The chain couples TRBV5-6 to TRBJ1-1; D remains unclear. Germline lookup yields CDR1 SGHDT and CDR2 YYEEEE. Trimming removed 2 bases from V and 0 bases from J, with 11 bases in between. The CDR3 consists of 15 residues. For the CDR3, the DNA is TGTGCCAGCAGCTTTTATTCATCGATGAACACTGAAGCTTTCTTT. Its translation is CASSFYSSMNTEAFF.

The rearrangement uses TRBV28 and TRBJ1-2; no definite D call. With 6 bases removed from V and 4 bases from J, the gap between germline ends came to 15 bases. Germline V lookup: CDR1 MDHEN, CDR2 SYDVKM. The length of the CDR3 is 14 residues. CDR3 sequence: CASSSGPWGYGYTF. DNA of the CDR3: TGTGCCAGCAGCTCCGGCCCGTGGGGCTATGGCTACACCTTC.

V and J are TRBV6-5 and TRBJ2-5; maybe TRBD2 (5 bases). Trimming took off 10 bases at V and 5 bases at J, with 20 bases between the two ends. Germline V CDR1 and CDR2: MNHEY, SVGAGI. The CDR3 is 14 residues long. CDR3 nucleotides: TGTGCCACTCACCCCCGACTATCAACGGAGACCCAGTACTTC. Its translation is CATHPRLSTETQYF.